The clone carrying this T cell receptor beta chain was recorded at least ten times. The V segment lost 4 bases and the J segment 1 base; nucleotides outside the gene matches: 10. Germline values: CDR1 SGDLS, CDR2 YYNGEE. This CDR3 comprises 16 residues. The data were taken from a study of neurological immune-mediated disorders. TCRdb called the 5' RACE reads again in MiXCR, with one record for every CDR3 protein. The repertoire holds about 46,000 distinct CDR3 sequences, with roughly 4.1% as singletons. This chain uses TRBV9 with TRBJ2-5; 7 bases line up with TRBD1. Source material: PBMCs. The receptor was isolated from a woman aged 55-69 years with multiple sclerosis. The CDR3 bases are TGTGCCAGCAGCAAACGGACAGGTGACGTCCAAGAGACCCAGTACTTC. Translated, it gives CASSKRTGDVQETQYF.